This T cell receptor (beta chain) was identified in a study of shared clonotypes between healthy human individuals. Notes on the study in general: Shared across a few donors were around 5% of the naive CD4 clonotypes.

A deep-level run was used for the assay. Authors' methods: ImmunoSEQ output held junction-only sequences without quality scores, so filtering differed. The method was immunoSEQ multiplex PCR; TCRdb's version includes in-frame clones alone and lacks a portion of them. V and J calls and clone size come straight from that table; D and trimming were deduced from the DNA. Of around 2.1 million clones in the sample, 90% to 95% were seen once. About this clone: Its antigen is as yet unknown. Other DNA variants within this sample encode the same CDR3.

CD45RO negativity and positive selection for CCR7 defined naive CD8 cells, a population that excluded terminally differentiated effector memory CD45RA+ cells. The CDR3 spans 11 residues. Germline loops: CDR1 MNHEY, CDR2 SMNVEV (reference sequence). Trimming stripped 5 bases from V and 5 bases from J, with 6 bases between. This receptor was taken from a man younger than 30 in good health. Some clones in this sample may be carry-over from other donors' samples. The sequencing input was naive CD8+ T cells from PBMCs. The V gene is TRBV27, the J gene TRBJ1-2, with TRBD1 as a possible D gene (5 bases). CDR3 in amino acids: CASSGGYGYTF. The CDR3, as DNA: TGTGCCAGCAGTGGGGGTTATGGCTACACCTTC.